This T cell receptor beta chain was captured by sequencing in a study of T cell responses to AZD1222 COVID-19 vaccine (dated by TCRdb to the early 2020s). The study in broad terms: AZD1222 recipients whose second dose came at about 4 weeks and those whose second dose came at about 12 weeks were combined into one group, since spike-specific TCR depth and breadth did not differ between the two schedules. Trial participants were enrolled by age into subgroups of 18-55, 56-69 and 70-plus years, and approximately 150, 30 and 60 TCR-sequenced participants, respectively, were included in these subgroups. A total of just over 230 trial participants underwent TCR sequencing, of whom roughly 210 had received two doses of AZD1222 and approximately 25 had received two doses of the MenACWY control vaccine. The investigation overall reported the following: Participants were mostly white British, with more females than males. The authors suggested clonal diversity may have been underestimated. Only six or seven AZD1222 recipients were SARS-CoV-2 seropositive at baseline, limiting conclusions about previously exposed vaccinees. In the small 56-69-year group, the increase in depth fell short of significance, most likely because of low power. CD4 TCRs associated with the vaccine covered the entire spike protein, and the dominant responses were in regions 160-218 and 743-854. Spike-specific TCR breadth and depth rose significantly after two AZD1222 doses compared with day 0 and with MenACWY recipients. Because no day 14 peak-response samples were available, repertoires were characterized only after the peak T cell response. Epitopes outside the regions mutated in the B.1.351 and B.1.1.7 variants were reportedly recognized by nearly half of the unique spike-specific TCRs.

The CDR3 regions of human TCRbeta chains were analyzed by immunosequencing. As for the authors' bioinformatics: Repertoire TCRs were checked for matches against a reference library of SARS-CoV-2-specific TCRs that had been generated using the MIRA antigen-specificity platform. Breadth was defined as the fraction of unique TCRs that were SARS-CoV-2-associated. Depth was defined as the fraction of total T cells that were SARS-CoV-2-associated. Using the MIRA data, each spike-specific TCR was mapped to the spike region that the TCR reacts to and placed in a CD4 or CD8 class. Log10-transformed breadth and depth values were compared by one-way ANOVA with Sidak's multiple comparisons tests. Sourced from immuneACCESS, this table was stored by TCRdb with only in-frame sequences that have V and J called. A share of the clones is absent; for the studies checked, an unresolved V gene accounts for under half, and the remainder has no known explanation. From that table come the V and J calls and clone size; the DNA was used to work out D and trimming. Counted in this sample were about 170,000 clones; roughly 90% of them appeared once. The ten most abundant clones make up more than 1.5% of the sample.

The cysteine opens and the phenylalanine closes a CDR3 of 15 amino acids. The DNA shown is the 45-base CDR3, in frame from base 1. CDR1 and CDR2, per the germline V gene, are SGDLS and YYNGEE. Here V drops 4 bases and J drops 1 base, and the junction holds 4 bases not matched to any gene. Turning to this clone: This clone's antigen is unknown. No base-level quality is on record; no much larger clone is a single base apart.

The sample's time point label, in plain terms: baseline before first vaccination. Vaccinee samples came from UK trials COV001 and COV002, including a single-blind randomized controlled phase 2/3 trial of AZD1222 (ChAdOx1 nCoV-19) in healthy adults. For TCRbeta chain sequencing, PBMC samples were collected from trial participants at day 0 and at day 28 after the second dose. The specimen was peripheral blood, collected on day 0 of AZD1222 vaccination. Recombination connected TRBV9 to TRBJ2-3; the central 9 bases match TRBD2. This sequence originates from an adult in good health. This receptor carries the CDR3 CASSSRTSGTDTQYF. The DNA sequence is given as TGTGCCAGCAGCTCCCGGACTAGCGGCACAGATACGCAGTATTTT.